This TCR beta chain was observed in a study of human T cells and chemical hapten exposure. Whole-study findings and limits: Significantly more large CDR3 similarity clusters arose among expanded TCRs than among controls.

TCRdb itself ran the RACE reads through MiXCR, one entry per CDR3 protein. This table holds about 380,000 distinct CDR3 sequences, approximately 5% found once. The CDR3 spans 14 residues. Trimming took off 4 bases at V and 0 bases at J, with 9 bases between the two ends. The V gene's germline CDR1 is ENHRY and CDR2 SYGVKD. The sample holds a few counts of this clonotype. As yet, its antigen is unknown. Time point given: patch test 1, 2 weeks after DPC sensitization. Treatment reported: therapeutic diphenylcyclopropenone sensitization with weekly scalp DPC. V usage is TRBV10-3 and J usage is TRBJ1-2; D is unresolved. Sequencing used whole blood, obtained in connection with sensitization to the hapten diphenylcyclopropenone (DPC). The TCR comes from a woman in her 50s with alopecia areata. Some clones in this sample may be carry-over from other donors' samples. The CDR3 nucleotides read TGTGCCATCAGTGTTCAGGCGTCTAACTATGGCTACACCTTC. As protein: CAISVQASNYGYTF.